The table lists the clone carrying this T cell receptor beta chain with a count of one. The target antigen is unknown. CDR3 length: 13 residues. Germline V gene sequence: CDR1 SQVTM, CDR2 ANQGSEA. V was shortened by 3 bases and J by 2 bases, with 11 bases between the two germline ends. These data are taken from a study of PD-1 blockade in classical Hodgkin lymphoma. Measured with immunoSEQ multiplex PCR; TCRdb has only the in-frame clones, and not every one. The table lists about 93,000 clones, 85% to 95% of them singletons, with approximately 2.6% in the top ten. Every one of the patients relapsed after autologous stem cell transplantation (brentuximab vedotin exposure was variable). Study-wide points: Those patients who began receiving nivolumab less than 1 year after ASCT had lower diversity, and they were excluded.

This chain links TRBV29-1 with TRBJ2-7, with a possible D match to TRBD1 (5 bases). The origin of this receptor is a human donor with classical Hodgkin lymphoma. Source: peripheral blood mononuclear cells (PBMCs), taken before the second cycle of nivolumab. The CDR3 protein is CSVERDRPYEQYF. CDR3 DNA sequence: TGCAGCGTTGAGCGCGACAGACCCTACGAGCAGTACTTC.